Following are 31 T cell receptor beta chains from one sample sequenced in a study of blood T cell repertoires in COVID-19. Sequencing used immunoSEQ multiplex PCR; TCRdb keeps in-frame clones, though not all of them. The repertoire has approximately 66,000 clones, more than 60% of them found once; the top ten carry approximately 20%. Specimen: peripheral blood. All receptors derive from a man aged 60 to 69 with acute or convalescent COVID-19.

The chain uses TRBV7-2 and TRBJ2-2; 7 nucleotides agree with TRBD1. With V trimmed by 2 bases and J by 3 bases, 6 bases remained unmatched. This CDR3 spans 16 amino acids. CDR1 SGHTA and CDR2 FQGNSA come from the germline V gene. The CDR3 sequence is CASSLNRQGYTGELFF. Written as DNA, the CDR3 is TGTGCCAGCAGCTTAAATAGACAGGGATACACCGGGGAGCTGTTTTTT.

CDR3 region: CASSLDGGDYEQYF. The CDR3 DNA sequence: TGTGCCAGCAGCTTGGATGGAGGGGACTACGAGCAGTACTTC. The chain recombines TRBV7-8 with TRBJ2-7; D may be TRBD2 (6 bases). V lost 3 bases, J lost 3 bases, and 12 bases lay in between. Per germline, CDR1 SGHVS and CDR2 FQNEAQ. CDR3 length equals 14 residues.

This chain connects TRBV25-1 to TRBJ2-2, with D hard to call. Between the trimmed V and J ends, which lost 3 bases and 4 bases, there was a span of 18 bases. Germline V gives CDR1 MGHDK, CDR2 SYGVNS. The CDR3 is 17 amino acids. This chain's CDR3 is CASSDLFLPSSTGELFF. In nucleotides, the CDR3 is TGTGCCAGCAGTGATCTATTTCTCCCCTCGAGCACCGGGGAGCTGTTTTTT. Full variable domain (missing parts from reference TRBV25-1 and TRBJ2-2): EADIYQTPRYLVIGTGKKITLECSQTMGHDKMYWYQQDPGMELHLIHYSYGVNSTEKGDLSSESTVSRIRTEHFPLTLESARPSHTSQYLCASSDLFLPSSTGELFFGEGSRLTVL.

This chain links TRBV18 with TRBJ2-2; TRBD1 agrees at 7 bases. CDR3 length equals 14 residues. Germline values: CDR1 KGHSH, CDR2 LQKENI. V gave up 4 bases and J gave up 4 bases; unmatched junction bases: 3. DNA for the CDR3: TGTGCCAGCTCACTGGGACAGCGCACCGGGGAGCTGTTTTTT. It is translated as CASSLGQRTGELFF.

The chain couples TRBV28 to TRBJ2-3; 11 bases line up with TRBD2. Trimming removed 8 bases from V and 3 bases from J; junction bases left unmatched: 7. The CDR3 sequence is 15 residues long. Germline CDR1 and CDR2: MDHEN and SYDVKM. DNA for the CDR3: TGTGCCAGCCGATTAGCGGGAGGGTCGACAGATACGCAGTATTTT. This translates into CASRLAGGSTDTQYF.

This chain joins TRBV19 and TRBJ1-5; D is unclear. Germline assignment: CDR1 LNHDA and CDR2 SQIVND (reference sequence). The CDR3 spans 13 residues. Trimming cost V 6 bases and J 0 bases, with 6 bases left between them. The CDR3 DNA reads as TGTGCCAGTAGCCTTAATAGCAATCAGCCCCAGCATTTT. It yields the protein CASSLNSNQPQHF.

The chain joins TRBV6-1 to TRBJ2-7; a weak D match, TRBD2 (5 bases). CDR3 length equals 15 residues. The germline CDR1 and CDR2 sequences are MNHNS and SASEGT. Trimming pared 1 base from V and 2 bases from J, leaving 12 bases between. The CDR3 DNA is TGTGCCAGCAGTGAAGAGGTGGGGAGACCCTACGAGCAGTACTTC. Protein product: CASSEEVGRPYEQYF.

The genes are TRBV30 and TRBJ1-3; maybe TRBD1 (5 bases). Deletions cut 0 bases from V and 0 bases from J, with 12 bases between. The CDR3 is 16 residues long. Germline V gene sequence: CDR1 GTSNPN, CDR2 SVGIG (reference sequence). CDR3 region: CAWSVQRQPSGNTIYF. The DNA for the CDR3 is TGTGCCTGGAGTGTACAGAGACAGCCCTCTGGAAACACCATATATTTT. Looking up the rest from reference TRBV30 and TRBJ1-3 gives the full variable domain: SQTIHQWPATLVQPVGSPLSLECTVEGTSNPNLYWYRQAAGRGLQLLFYSVGIGQISSEVPQNLSASRPQDRQFILSSKKLLLSDSGFYLCAWSVQRQPSGNTIYFGEGSWLTVV.

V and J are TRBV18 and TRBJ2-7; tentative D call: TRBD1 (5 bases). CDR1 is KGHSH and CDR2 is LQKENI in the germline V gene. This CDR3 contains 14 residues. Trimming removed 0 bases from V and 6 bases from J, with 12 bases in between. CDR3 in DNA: TGTGCCAGCTCACCACCGGACACCTCCGCCGAGCAGTACTTC. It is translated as CASSPPDTSAEQYF.

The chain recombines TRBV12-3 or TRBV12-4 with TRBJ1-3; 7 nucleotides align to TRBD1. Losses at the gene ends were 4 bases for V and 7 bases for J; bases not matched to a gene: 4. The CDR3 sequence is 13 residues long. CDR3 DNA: TGTGCCAGCAGTTACAGGGGCAGGAACACCATATATTTT. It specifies CASSYRGRNTIYF.

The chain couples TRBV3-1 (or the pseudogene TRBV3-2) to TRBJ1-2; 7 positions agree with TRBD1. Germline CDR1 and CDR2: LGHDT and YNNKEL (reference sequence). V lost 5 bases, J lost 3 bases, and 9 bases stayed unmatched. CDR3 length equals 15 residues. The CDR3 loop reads CASSNLRDRDYGYTF. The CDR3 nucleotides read TGTGCCAGCAGCAACCTCCGGGACAGAGACTATGGCTACACCTTC.

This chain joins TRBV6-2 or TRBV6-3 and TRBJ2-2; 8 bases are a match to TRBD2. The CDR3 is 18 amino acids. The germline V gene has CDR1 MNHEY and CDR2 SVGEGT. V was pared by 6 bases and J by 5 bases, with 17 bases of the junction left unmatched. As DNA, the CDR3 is TGTGCCAGCAGCCCGTTCCCTGGGCGGGGGGATTTTACCGGGGAGCTGTTTTTT. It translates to CASSPFPGRGDFTGELFF.

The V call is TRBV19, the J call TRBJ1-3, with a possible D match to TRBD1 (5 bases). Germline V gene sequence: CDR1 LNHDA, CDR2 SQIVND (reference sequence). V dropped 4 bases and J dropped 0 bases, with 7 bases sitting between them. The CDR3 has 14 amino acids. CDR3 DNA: TGTGCCAGTAGTACAGGGATCTCTGGAAACACCATATATTTT. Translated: CASSTGISGNTIYF. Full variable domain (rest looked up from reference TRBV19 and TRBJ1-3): DGGITQSPKYLFRKEGQNVTLSCEQNLNHDAMYWYRQDPGQGLRLIYYSQIVNDFQKGDIAEGYSVSREKKESFPLTVTSAQKNPTAFYLCASSTGISGNTIYFGEGSWLTVV.

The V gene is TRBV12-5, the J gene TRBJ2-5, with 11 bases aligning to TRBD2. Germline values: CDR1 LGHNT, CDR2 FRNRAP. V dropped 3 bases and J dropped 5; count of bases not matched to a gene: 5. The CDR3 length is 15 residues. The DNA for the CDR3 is TGTGCTAGTGGTTTAACCATAGCGGGAGGGGAGACCCAGTACTTC. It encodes CASGLTIAGGETQYF.

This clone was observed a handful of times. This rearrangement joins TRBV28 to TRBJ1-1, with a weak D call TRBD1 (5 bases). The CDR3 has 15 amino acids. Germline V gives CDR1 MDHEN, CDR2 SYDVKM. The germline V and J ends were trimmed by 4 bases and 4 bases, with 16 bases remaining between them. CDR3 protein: CASSSLREVSTEAFF. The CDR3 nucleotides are TGTGCCAGCAGTTCTCTCAGGGAGGTCAGCACTGAAGCTTTCTTT. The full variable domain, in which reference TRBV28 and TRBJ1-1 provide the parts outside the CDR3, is DVKVTQSSRYLVKRTGEKVFLECVQDMDHENMFWYRQDPGLGLRLIYFSYDVKMKEKGDIPEGYSVSREKKERFSLILESASTNQTSMYLCASSSLREVSTEAFFGQGTRLTVV.

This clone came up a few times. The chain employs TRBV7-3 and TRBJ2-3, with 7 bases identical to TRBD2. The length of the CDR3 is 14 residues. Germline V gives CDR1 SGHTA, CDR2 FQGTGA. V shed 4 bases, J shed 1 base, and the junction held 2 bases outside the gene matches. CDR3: CASSYGGGTDTQYF. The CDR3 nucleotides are TGTGCCAGCAGCTATGGGGGGGGCACAGATACGCAGTATTTT.

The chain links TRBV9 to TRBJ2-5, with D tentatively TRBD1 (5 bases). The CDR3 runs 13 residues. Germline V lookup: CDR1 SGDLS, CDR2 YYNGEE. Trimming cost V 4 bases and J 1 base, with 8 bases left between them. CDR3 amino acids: CASSQGPQETQYF. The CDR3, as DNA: TGTGCCAGCAGCCAGGGCCCCCAAGAGACCCAGTACTTC. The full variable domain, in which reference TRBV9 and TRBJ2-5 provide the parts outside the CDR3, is DSGVTQTPKHLITATGQRVTLRCSPRSGDLSVYWYQQSLDQGLQFLIQYYNGEERAKGNILERFSAQQFPDLHSELNLSSLELGDSALYFCASSQGPQETQYFGPGTRLLVL.

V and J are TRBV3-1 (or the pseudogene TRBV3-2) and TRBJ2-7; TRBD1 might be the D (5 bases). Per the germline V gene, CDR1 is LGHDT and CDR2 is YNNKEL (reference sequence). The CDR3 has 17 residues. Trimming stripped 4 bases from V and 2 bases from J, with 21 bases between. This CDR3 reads CASSPKLSGFVAYEQYF. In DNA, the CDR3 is TGTGCCAGCAGCCCTAAGTTGTCAGGGTTCGTGGCCTACGAGCAGTACTTC.

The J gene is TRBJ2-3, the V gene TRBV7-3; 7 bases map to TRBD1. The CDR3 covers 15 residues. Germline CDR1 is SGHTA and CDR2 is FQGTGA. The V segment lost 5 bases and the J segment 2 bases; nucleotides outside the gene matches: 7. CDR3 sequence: CASSQQGILTDTQYF. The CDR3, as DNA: TGTGCCAGCAGCCAACAGGGGATCCTCACAGATACGCAGTATTTT.

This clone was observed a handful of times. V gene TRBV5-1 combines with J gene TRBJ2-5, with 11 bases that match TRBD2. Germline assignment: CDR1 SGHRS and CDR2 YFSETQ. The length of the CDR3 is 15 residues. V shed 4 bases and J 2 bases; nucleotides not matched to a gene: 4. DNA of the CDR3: TGCGCCAGCAGCGAGGGACTAGCGGCTCAAGAGACCCAGTACTTC. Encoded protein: CASSEGLAAQETQYF.

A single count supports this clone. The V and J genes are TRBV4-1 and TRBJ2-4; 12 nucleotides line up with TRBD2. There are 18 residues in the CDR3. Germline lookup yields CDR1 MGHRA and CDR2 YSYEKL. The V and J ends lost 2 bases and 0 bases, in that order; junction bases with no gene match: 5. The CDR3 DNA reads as TGCGCCAGCAGCCAATGGACTAGCGGGACTCTAGCCAAAAACATTCAGTACTTC. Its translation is CASSQWTSGTLAKNIQYF.

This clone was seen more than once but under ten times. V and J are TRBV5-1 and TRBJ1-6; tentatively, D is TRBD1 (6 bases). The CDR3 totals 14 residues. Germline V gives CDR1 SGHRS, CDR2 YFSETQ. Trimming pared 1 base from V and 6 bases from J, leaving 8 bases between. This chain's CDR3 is CASSLYRANSPLHF. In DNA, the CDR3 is TGCGCCAGCAGCTTGTACAGGGCTAATTCACCCCTCCACTTT.

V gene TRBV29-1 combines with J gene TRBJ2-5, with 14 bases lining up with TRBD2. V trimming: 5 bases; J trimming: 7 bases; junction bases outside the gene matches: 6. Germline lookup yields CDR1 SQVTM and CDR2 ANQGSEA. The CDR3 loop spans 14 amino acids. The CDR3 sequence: CSVSGTSGSGTQYF. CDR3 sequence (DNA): TGCAGCGTTTCCGGGACTAGCGGGAGTGGGACCCAGTACTTC.

The CDR3 sequence: CASSQVSQGSNQPQHF. CDR3 coding DNA: TGCGCCAGCAGCCAAGTGAGCCAGGGGAGCAATCAGCCCCAGCATTTT. J is TRBJ1-5 and V is TRBV4-1; D perhaps matches TRBD1 (6 bases). Germline-derived CDR1 and CDR2 are MGHRA and YSYEKL. The V and J ends lost 1 base and 1 base respectively, with 11 bases between them. The CDR3 covers 16 residues.

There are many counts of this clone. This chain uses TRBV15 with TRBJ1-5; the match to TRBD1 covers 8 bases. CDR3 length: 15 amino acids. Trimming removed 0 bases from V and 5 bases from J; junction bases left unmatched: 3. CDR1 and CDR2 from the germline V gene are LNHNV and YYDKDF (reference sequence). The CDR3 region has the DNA TGTGCCACCAGCAGAGAGGACAGGGAGGATCAGCCCCAGCATTTT. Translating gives CATSREDREDQPQHF.

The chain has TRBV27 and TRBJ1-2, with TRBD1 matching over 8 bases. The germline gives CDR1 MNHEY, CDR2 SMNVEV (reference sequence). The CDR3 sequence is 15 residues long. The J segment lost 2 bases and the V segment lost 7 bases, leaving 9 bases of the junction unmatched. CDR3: CASTAIQGDNYGYTF. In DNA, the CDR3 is TGTGCCAGCACCGCTATACAGGGGGACAACTATGGCTACACCTTC.

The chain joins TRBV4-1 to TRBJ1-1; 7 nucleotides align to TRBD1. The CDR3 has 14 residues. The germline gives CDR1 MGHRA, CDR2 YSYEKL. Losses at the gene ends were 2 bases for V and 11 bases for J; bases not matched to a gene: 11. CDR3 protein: CASSQFRGLVTAFF. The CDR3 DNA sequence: TGCGCCAGCAGCCAATTCAGGGGGTTGGTCACGGCTTTCTTT.

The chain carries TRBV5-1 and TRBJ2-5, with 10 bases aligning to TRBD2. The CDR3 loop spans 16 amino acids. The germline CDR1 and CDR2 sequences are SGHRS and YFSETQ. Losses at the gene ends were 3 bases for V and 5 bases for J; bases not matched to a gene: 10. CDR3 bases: TGCGCCAGCAGCTGGACTAGCGGTACCTTAGATGAGACCCAGTACTTC. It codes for CASSWTSGTLDETQYF.

CDR3 residues: CASSSSSYEQYF. Written as DNA, the CDR3 is TGTGCCAGCTCATCCAGCTCCTACGAGCAGTACTTC. V gene TRBV18 combines with J gene TRBJ2-7; D is uncertain. V was shortened by 5 bases and J by 0 bases, with 5 bases between the two germline ends. Germline CDR1 KGHSH, CDR2 LQKENI. This CDR3 comprises 12 residues.

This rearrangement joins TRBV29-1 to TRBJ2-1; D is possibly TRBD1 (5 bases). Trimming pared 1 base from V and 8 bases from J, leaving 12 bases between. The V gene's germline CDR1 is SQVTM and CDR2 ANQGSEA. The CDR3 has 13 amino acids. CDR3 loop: CSVEGQGKDEQFF. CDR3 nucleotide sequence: TGCAGCGTTGAAGGTCAGGGTAAGGATGAGCAGTTCTTC.

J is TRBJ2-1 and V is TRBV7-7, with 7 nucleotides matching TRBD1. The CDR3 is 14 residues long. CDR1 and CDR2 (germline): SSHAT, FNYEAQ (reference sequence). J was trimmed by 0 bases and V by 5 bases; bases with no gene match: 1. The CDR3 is CASSRQGSYNEQFF. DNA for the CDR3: TGTGCCAGCAGCAGACAGGGCTCCTACAATGAGCAGTTCTTC.